This T cell receptor beta chain was identified in a study of vaccination and CD4 T cells after COVID-19. The wider study: After nasal swab PCR-confirmed SARS-CoV-2, under 10 convalescents had mild disease and one severe.

Documented time point: late sampling 161 to 241 days after vaccination in a few convalescent patients. The treatment: roughly ten-day PBMC culture with coronavirus spike peptide pools or control peptides (ViraFEST assay). Researchers reported culturing around 2 million PBMCs per well with 8 to 10 IU/ml IL-2 and approximately 10 ug/ml peptide pools. After removal of 5 bases from V and 3 bases from J, the junction contained 0 bases not matched to a gene. Per germline, CDR1 SNHLY and CDR2 FYNNEI. The CDR3 spans 12 residues. Once obtained from cultured CD4+ T cells, the DNA was sequenced using the Oncomine TCR Beta short-read assay. One entry per CDR3 protein, called by TCRdb with MiXCR from the PCR reads. The top ten hold under 20% of the sample, which has approximately 18,000 distinct CDR3 sequences, around 52% seen once. This clonotype was detected only a few times. Antigen unknown.

The chain carries TRBV2 and TRBJ1-2, with TRBD1 identical over 7 bases. The receptor was isolated from a human donor who had recovered from COVID-19. This specimen was CD4+ T cells from blood, cultured in vitro, taken about 7 months after SARS-CoV-2 vaccination. CDR3 region: CASSQGDYGYTF. CDR3 nucleotide sequence: TGTGCCAGCAGTCAGGGGGACTATGGCTACACCTTC.